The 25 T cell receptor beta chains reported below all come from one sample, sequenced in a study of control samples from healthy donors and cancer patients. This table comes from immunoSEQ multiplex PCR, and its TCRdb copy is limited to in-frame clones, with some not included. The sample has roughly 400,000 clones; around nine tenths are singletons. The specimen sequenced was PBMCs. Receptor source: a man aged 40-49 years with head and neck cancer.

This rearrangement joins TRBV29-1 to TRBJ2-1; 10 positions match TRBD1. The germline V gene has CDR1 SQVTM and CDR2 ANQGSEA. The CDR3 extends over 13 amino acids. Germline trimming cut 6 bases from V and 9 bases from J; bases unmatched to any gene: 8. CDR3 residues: CSVHGTGDGEQFF. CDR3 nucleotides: TGCAGCGTGCACGGGACAGGGGACGGTGAGCAGTTCTTC.

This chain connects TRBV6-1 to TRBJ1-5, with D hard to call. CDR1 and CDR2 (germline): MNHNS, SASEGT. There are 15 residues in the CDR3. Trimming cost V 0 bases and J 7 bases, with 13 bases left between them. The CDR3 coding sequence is TGTGCCAGCAGTGAAGCGCTTCTCCGGAGCCAGCCCCAGCATTTT. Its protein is CASSEALLRSQPQHF.

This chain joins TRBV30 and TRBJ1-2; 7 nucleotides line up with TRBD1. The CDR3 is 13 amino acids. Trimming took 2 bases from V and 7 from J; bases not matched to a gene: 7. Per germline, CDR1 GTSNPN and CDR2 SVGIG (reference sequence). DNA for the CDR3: TGTGCCTGGAGTTCCGACAGGGCGGGTGGCTACACCTTC. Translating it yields CAWSSDRAGGYTF.

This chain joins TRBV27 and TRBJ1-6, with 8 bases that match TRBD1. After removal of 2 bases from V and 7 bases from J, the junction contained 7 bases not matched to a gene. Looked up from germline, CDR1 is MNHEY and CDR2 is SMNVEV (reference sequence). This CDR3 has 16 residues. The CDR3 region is CASSLTPAGGNSPLHF. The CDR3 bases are TGTGCCAGCAGTTTAACCCCCGCAGGGGGCAATTCACCCCTCCACTTT.

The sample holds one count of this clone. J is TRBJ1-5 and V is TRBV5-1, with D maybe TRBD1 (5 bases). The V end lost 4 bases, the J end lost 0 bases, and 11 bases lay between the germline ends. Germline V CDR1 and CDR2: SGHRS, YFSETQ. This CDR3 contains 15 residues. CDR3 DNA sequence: TGCGCCAGCAGCCCGGGGACGAATAGCAATCAGCCCCAGCATTTT. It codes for CASSPGTNSNQPQHF.

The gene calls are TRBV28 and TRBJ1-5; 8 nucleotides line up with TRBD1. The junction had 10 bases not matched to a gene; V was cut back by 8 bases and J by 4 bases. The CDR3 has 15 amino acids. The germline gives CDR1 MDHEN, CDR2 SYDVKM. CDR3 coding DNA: TGTGCCAGCCGTGGGGACAGGAAGAAGAATCAGCCCCAGCATTTT. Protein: CASRGDRKKNQPQHF.

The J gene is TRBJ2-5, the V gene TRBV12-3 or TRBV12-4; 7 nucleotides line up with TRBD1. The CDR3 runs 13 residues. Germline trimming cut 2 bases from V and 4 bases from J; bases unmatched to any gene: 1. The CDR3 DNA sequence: TGTGCCAGCAGTTTATACAGGGGAGAGACCCAGTACTTC. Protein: CASSLYRGETQYF.

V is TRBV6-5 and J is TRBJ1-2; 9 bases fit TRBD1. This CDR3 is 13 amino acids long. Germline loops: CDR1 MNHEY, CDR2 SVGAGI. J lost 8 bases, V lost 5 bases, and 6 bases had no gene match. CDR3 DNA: TGTGCCAGCAGTCAGACAGGGGGTGGGGGCTACACCTTC. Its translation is CASSQTGGGGYTF.

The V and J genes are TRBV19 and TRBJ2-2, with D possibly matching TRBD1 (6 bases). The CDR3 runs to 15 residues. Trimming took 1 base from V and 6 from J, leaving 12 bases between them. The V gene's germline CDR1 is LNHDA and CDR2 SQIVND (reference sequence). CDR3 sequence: CASSIAIQGPGELFF. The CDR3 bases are TGTGCCAGTAGTATAGCCATACAGGGTCCCGGGGAGCTGTTTTTT.

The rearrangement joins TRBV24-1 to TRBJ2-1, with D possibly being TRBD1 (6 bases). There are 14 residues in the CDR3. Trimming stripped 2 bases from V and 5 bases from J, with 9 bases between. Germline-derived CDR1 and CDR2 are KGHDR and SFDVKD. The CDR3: CATSDWDTDNEQFF. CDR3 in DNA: TGTGCCACCAGTGATTGGGACACTGACAATGAGCAGTTCTTC.

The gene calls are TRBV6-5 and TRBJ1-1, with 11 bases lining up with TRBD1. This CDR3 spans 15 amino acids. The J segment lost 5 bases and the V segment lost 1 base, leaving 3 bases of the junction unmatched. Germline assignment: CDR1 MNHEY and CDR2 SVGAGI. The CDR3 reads CASSYWTGGGTEAFF. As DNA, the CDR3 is TGTGCCAGCAGTTACTGGACAGGGGGCGGGACTGAAGCTTTCTTT.

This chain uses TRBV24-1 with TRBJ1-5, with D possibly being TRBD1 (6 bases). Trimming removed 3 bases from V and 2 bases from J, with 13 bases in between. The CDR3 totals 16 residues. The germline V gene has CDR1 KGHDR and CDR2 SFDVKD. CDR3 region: CATSDPGSGGNQPQHF. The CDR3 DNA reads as TGTGCCACCAGTGATCCCGGTTCAGGGGGCAATCAGCCCCAGCATTTT.

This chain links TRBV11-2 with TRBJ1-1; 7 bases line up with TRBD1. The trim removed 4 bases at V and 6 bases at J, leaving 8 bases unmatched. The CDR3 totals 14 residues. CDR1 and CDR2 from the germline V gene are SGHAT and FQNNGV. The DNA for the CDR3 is TGTGCCAGCAGCTACACAGGGGTTCTTTCTGAAGCTTTCTTT. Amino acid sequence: CASSYTGVLSEAFF.

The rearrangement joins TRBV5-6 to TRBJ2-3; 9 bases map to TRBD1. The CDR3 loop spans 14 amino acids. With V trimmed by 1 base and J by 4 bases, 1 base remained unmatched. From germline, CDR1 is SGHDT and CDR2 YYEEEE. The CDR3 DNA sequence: TGTGCCAGCAGCTTGTGGGACAGGGCAGATACGCAGTATTTT. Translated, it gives CASSLWDRADTQYF.

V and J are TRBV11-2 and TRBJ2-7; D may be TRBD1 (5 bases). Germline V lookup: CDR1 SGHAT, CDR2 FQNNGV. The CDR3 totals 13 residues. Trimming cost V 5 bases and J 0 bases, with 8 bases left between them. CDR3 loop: CASSPGFSYEQYF. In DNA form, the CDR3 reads TGTGCCAGCAGCCCAGGGTTCTCCTACGAGCAGTACTTC.

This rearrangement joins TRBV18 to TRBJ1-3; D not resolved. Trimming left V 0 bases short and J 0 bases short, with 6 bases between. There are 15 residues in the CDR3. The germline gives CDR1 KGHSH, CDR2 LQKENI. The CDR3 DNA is TGTGCCAGCTCACCACCCTCAGTCTCTGGAAACACCATATATTTT. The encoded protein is CASSPPSVSGNTIYF. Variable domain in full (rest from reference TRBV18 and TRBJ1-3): NAGVMQNPRHLVRRRGQEARLRCSPMKGHSHVYWYRQLPEEGLKFMVYLQKENIIDESGMPKERFSAEFPKEGPSILRIQQVVRGDSAAYFCASSPPSVSGNTIYFGEGSWLTVV.

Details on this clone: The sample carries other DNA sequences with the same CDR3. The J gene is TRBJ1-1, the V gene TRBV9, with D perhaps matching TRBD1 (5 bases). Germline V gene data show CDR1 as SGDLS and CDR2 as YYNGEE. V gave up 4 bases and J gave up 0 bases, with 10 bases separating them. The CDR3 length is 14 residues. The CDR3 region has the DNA TGTGCCAGCAGCCCCAGGGTATTGAACACTGAAGCTTTCTTT. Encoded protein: CASSPRVLNTEAFF.

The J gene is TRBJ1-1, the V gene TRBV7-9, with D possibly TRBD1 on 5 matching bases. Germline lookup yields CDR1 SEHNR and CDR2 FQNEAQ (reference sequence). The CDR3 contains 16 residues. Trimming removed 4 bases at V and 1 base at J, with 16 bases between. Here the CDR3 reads CASSSSLGLRNTEAFF. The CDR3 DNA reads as TGTGCCAGCAGCTCTTCACTGGGACTAAGGAACACTGAAGCTTTCTTT.

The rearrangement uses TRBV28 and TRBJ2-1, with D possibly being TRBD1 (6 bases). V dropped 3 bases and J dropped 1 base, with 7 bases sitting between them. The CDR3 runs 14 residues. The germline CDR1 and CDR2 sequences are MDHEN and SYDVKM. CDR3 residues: CASSFTGSYNEQFF. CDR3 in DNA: TGTGCCAGCAGTTTTACAGGGTCCTACAATGAGCAGTTCTTC.

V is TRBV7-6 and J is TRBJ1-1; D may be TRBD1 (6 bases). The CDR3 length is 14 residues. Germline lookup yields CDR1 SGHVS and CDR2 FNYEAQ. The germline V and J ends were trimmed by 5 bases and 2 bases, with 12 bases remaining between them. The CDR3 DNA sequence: TGTGCCAGCAGCGCGACAGGTCTTAACACTGAAGCTTTCTTT. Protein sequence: CASSATGLNTEAFF.

Written as DNA, the CDR3 is TGTGCCACCAGTGACGACCTCACAGATACGCAGTATTTT. It yields the protein CATSDDLTDTQYF. This chain uses TRBV24-1 with TRBJ2-3; D gene unclear. CDR3 size: 13 residues. V was cut by 4 bases and J by 2 bases, with 6 bases left in between. Germline assignment: CDR1 KGHDR and CDR2 SFDVKD.

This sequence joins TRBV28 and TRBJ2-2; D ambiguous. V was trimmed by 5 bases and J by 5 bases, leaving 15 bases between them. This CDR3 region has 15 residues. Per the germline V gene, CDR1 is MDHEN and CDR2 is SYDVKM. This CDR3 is CASSAVAWQTGELFF. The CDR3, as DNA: TGTGCCAGCAGTGCCGTGGCATGGCAGACCGGGGAGCTGTTTTTT.

Written as DNA, the CDR3 is TGTGCCAGCAGCCCAGACAGCACAGATACGCAGTATTTT. This gives the protein CASSPDSTDTQYF. V is TRBV5-4 and J is TRBJ2-3, with unresolved D. V was pared by 4 bases and J by 0 bases, with 6 bases between. Germline loops: CDR1 SGHNT, CDR2 YYREEE (reference sequence). There are 13 residues in the CDR3. Full variable domain (remainder filled in from reference TRBV5-4 and TRBJ2-3): ETGVTQSPTHLIKTRGQQVTLRCSSQSGHNTVSWYQQALGQGPQFIFQYYREEENGRGNFPPRFSGLQFPNYSSELNVNALELDDSALYLCASSPDSTDTQYFGPGTRLTVL.

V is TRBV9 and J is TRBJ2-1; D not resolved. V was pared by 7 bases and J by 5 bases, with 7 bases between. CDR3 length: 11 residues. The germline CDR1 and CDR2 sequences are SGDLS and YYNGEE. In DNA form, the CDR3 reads TGTGCCAGCGGAGATAACAATGAGCAGTTCTTC. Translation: CASGDNNEQFF. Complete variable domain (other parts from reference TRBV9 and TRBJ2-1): DSGVTQTPKHLITATGQRVTLRCSPRSGDLSVYWYQQSLDQGLQFLIQYYNGEERAKGNILERFSAQQFPDLHSELNLSSLELGDSALYFCASGDNNEQFFGPGTRLTVL.

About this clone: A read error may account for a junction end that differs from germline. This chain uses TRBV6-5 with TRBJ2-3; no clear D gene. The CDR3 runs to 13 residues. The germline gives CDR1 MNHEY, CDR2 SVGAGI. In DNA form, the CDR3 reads TGTGCCAGCAGTGACTCAGGCGGAGATACGCAGTATTTT. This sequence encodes CASSDSGGDTQYF.